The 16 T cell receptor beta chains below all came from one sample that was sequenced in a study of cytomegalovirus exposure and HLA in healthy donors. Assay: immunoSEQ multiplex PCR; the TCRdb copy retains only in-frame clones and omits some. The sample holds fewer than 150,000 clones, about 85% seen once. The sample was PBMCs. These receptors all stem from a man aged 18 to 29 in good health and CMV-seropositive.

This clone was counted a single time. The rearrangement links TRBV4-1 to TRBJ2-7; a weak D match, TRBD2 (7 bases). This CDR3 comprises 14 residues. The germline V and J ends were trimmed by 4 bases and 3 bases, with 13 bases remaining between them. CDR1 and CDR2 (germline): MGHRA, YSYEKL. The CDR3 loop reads CASSPREGDYEQYF. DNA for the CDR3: TGCGCCAGCAGCCCCAGGGAGGGGGACTACGAGCAGTACTTC.

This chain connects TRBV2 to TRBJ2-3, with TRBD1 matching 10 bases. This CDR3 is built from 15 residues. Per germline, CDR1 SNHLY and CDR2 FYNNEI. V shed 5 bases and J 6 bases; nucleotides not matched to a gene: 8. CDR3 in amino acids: CASSSGTGVGDTQYF. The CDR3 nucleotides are TGTGCCAGCAGTTCCGGGACAGGGGTCGGTGATACGCAGTATTTT. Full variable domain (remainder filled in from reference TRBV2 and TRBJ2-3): EPEVTQTPSHQVTQMGQEVILRCVPISNHLYFYWYRQILGQKVEFLVSFYNNEISEKSEIFDDQFSVERPDGSNFTLKIRSTKLEDSAMYFCASSSGTGVGDTQYFGPGTRLTVL.

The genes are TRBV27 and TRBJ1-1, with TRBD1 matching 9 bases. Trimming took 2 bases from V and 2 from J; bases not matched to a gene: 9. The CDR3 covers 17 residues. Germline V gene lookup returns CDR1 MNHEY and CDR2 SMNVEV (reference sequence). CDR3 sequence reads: CASSLVRPGQGNTEAFF. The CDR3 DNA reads TGTGCCAGCAGTTTAGTTAGGCCGGGACAGGGAAACACTGAAGCTTTCTTT.

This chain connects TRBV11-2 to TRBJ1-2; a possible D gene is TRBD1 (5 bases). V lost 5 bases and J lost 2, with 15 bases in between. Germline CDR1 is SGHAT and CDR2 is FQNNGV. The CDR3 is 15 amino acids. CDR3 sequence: CASSVSVAGNYGYTF. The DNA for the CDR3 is TGTGCCAGCAGCGTGAGTGTGGCAGGGAACTATGGCTACACCTTC. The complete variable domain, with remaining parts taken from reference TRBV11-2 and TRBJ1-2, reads EAGVAQSPRYKIIEKRQSVAFWCNPISGHATLYWYQQILGQGPKLLIQFQNNGVVDDSQLPKDRFSAERLKGVDSTLKIQPAKLEDSAVYLCASSVSVAGNYGYTFGSGTRLTVV.

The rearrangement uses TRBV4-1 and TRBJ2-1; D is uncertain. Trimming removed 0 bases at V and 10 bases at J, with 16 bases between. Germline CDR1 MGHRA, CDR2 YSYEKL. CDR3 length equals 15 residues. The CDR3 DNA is TGCGCCAGCAGCCAAGACGCGTCTTTAAACTGGGAGCAGTTCTTC. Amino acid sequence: CASSQDASLNWEQFF.

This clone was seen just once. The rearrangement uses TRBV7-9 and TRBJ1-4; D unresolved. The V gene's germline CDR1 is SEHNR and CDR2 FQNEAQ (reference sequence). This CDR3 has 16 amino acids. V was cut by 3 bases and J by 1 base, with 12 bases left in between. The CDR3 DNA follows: TGTGCCAGCAGCTTTGGTCGGGTCGTAACTAATGAAAAACTGTTTTTT. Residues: CASSFGRVVTNEKLFF. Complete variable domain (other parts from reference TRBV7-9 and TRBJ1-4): DTGVSQNPRHKITKRGQNVTFRCDPISEHNRLYWYRQTLGQGPEFLTYFQNEAQLEKSRLLSDRFSAERPKGSFSTLEIQRTEQGDSAMYLCASSFGRVVTNEKLFFGSGTQLSVL.

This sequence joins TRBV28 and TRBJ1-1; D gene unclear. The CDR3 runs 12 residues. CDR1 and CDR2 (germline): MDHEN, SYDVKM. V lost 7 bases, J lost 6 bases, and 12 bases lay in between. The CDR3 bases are TGTGCCAGCACCCGTCCCTCCTCTGAAGCTTTCTTT. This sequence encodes CASTRPSSEAFF.

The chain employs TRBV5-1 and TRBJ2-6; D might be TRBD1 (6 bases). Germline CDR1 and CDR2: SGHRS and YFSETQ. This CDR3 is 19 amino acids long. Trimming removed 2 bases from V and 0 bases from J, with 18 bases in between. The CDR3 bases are TGCGCCAGCAGCTTAACGGACAGAGCTATACTCTCTGGGGCCAACGTCCTGACTTTC. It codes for CASSLTDRAILSGANVLTF.

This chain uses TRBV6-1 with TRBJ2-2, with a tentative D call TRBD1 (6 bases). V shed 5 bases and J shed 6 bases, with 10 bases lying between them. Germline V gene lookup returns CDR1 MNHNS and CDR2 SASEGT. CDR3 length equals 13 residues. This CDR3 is CASSQGPPGELFF. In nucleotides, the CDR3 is TGTGCCAGCAGTCAGGGGCCCCCCGGGGAGCTGTTTTTT.

CDR3 protein: CASSLDLVPSLYEQYF. Here the CDR3 DNA reads TGTGCCAGCAGCTTAGATCTCGTCCCTTCCCTCTACGAGCAGTACTTC. The chain is built from TRBV11-2 and TRBJ2-7; D not certain. From germline, CDR1 is SGHAT and CDR2 FQNNGV. The V and J ends lost 0 bases and 3 bases respectively, with 15 bases between them. The CDR3 is 16 amino acids.

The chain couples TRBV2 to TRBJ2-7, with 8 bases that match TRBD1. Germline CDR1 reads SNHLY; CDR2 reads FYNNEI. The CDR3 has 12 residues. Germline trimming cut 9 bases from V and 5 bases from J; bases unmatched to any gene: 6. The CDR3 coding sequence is TGTGCCAGTCAAGGACAGGGCCACGAGCAGTACTTC. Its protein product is CASQGQGHEQYF. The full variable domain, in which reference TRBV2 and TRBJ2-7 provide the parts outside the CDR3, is EPEVTQTPSHQVTQMGQEVILRCVPISNHLYFYWYRQILGQKVEFLVSFYNNEISEKSEIFDDQFSVERPDGSNFTLKIRSTKLEDSAMYFCASQGQGHEQYFGPGTRLTVT.

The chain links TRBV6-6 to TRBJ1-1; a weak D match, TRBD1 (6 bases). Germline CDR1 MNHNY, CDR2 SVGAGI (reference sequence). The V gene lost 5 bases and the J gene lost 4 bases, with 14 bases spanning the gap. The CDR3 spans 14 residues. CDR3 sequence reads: CASSPRTVTTEAFF. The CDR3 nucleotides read TGTGCCAGCAGTCCACGGACAGTGACCACTGAAGCTTTCTTT.

As DNA, the CDR3 is TGCGCCAGCAGTCAAATTGGGGGGACTGAAGCTTTCTTT. Its translation: CASSQIGGTEAFF. This sequence joins TRBV10-2 and TRBJ1-1, with D possibly being TRBD1 (5 bases). Trimming removed 5 bases from V and 5 bases from J, with 12 bases in between. The CDR3 spans 13 residues. Germline V gene sequence: CDR1 WSHSY, CDR2 SAAADI.

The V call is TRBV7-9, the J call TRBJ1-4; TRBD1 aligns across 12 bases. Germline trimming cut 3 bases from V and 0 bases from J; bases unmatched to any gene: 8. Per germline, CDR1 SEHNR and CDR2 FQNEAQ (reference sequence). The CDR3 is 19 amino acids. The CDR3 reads CASSFLGTGGFATNEKLFF. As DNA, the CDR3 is TGTGCCAGCAGCTTTTTGGGGACAGGGGGCTTTGCAACTAATGAAAAACTGTTTTTT.

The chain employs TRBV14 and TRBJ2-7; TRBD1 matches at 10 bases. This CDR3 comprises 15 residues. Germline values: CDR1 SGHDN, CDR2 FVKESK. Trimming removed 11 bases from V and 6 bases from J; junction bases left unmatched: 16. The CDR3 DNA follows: TGTGCCGGCATGCCAGTGGGACAGGGGTCGCTCGAGCAGTACTTC. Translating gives CAGMPVGQGSLEQYF.

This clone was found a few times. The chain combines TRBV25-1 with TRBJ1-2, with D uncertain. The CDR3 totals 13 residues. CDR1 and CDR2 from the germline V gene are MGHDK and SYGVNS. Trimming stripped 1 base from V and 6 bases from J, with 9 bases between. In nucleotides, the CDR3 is TGTGCCAGCAGTGAATTTTCCTCAGATGGCTACACCTTC. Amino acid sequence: CASSEFSSDGYTF.